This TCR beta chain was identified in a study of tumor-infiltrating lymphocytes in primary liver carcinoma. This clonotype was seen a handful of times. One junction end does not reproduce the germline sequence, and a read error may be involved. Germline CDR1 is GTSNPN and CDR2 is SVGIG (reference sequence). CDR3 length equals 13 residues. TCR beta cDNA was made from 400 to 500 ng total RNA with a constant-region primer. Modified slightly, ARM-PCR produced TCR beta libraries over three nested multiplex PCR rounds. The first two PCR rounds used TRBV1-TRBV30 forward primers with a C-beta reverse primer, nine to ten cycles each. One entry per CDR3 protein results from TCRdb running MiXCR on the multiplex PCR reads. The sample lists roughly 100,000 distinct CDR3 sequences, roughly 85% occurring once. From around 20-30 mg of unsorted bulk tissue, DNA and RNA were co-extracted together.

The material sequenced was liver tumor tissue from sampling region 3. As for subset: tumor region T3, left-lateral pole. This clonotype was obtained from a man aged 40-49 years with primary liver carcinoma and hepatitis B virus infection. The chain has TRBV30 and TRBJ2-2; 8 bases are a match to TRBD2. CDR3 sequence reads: CAWSASGSRELLF. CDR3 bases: TGTGCCTGGAGTGCCAGCGGGAGCCGGGAGCTATTGTTT.